Given below is one T cell receptor (beta chain) in context. V was trimmed by 4 bases and J by 3 bases, leaving 10 bases between them. The CDR3 consists of 14 residues. The germline gives CDR1 MNHEY, CDR2 SMNVEV (reference sequence). Clones were read by immunoSEQ multiplex PCR, and TCRdb kept only the in-frame ones, dropping some. The sample holds about 150,000 clones, 70% to 90% seen once. The sample is drawn from a study of T cell responses to AZD1222 COVID-19 vaccine. The sample in question was peripheral blood, obtained on day 0 of AZD1222 vaccination. The origin of this receptor is an adult in good health. V and J are TRBV27 and TRBJ2-1; D gene ambiguous. CDR3 protein: CASSSGRFYNEQFF. CDR3 sequence (DNA): TGTGCCAGCAGTTCTGGCAGGTTCTACAATGAGCAGTTCTTC.